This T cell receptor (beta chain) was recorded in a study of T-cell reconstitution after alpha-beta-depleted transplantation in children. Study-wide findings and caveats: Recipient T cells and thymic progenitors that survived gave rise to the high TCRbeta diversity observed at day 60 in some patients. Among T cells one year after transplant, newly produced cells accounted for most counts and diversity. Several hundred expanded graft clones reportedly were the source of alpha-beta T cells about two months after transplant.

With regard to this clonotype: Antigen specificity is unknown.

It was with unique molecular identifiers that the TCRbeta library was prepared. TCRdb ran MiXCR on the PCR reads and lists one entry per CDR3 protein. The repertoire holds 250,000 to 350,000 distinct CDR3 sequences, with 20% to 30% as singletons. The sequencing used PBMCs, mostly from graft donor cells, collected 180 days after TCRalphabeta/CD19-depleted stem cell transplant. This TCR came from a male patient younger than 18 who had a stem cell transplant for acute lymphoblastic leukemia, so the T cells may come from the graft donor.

The CDR3 sequence is CSARAGLANTGELFF. CDR3 bases: TGCAGTGCTAGAGCGGGACTCGCGAACACCGGGGAGCTGTTTTTT. The gene calls are TRBV20-1 and TRBJ2-2; tentative D call: TRBD2 (6 bases). Germline V gene sequence: CDR1 DFQATT, CDR2 SNEGSKA (reference sequence). The CDR3 extends over 15 amino acids. V lost 1 base, J lost 0 bases, and 9 bases lay in between.